This TCR beta chain was sequenced during a study of blood T cells in healthy people across ages (dated by TCRdb to the mid-2010s). About the full investigation: In model experiments, roughly one uniquely barcoded TCR beta cDNA molecule per two T cells was captured by template switching. Using deep sequencing normalized with unique cDNA molecular identifiers, the study measured how TCR beta repertoire diversity changes with age. The study analyzed two additional independent replicas of 1 million unique cDNA reads from the same blood draw for two donors, one aged 18 to 29 and one aged 80 or older. Donors of different ages were randomly distributed across sequencing lanes to avoid experimental bias. The donors were divided into four age groups: young (average approximately 17 years), middle-aged (over 35), aged (about 62) and long-lived (roughly 82).

Donors were about 36 systemically healthy Caucasian individuals from Russia aged roughly 6 to 90 years. Each donor gave ten milliliters of peripheral blood, collected into EDTA-treated Vacutainer tubes. Ficoll-Paque density-gradient centrifugation was used to isolate PBMCs, with at least 6 million obtained per sample. Total RNA, at least 5 micrograms per sample, was extracted from PBMCs with Trizol reagent. The percentages of naive CD45RAhigh/CD27high T cells were determined by flow cytometry on a PBMC aliquot from every donor. Trimming at the junction amounts to 8 bases on V and 0 bases on J, and the germline ends lie 8 bases apart. The germline V gene (reference sequence) gives CDR1 as MNHEY and CDR2 as SMNVEV. Including the terminal cysteine and phenylalanine, the CDR3 comprises 14 residues. Only the CDR3 DNA stays, 42 bases, in frame from base 1. On this clonotype itself: Its antigen remains unidentified. The input lacks base qualities; no much larger clone sits a single base away.

Libraries came from 5' RACE. For sequencing, an Illumina HiSeq 2500 was employed. A second PCR of roughly 6 to 11 cycles was run with a J-beta primer mix and a sample-barcoded 5' primer. Each TCR beta cDNA molecule received a unique molecular identifier from a template-switch 5' adaptor carrying 12 random nucleotides. Each sample yielded at least 3 million CDR3-containing paired-end reads. All of the RNA was converted into first-strand cDNA using the Mint cDNA synthesis kit, with a TRBC-specific oligonucleotide serving as the primer. Following uracil-DNA glycosylase treatment, a first 18-cycle PCR with universal primers M1SS and BC2_uni_R was performed on all cDNA. Regarding the original processing steps: For normalization, 1 million high-quality reads, each with a distinct molecular identifier, were randomly selected from each sample. Reads with shared molecular identifiers were discarded instead of being binned into consensus sequences. CDR3 identification, clonotype clustering and error correction used MiTCR with a Q25 quality threshold and the strictest error-elimination algorithm. A nonparametric unseen species model with Euler transformation was used to estimate lower-bound total TCR beta diversity. TCRdb handled the public reads itself, with Q25 trimming in fastp and clone calling in MiXCR, and kept productive beta chains. Every CDR3 protein is listed once, alongside the most common genes and DNA of its rows. These V and J calls rely on TCRdb rather than the paper's analysis. This sample holds about 1.8 million distinct CDR3 sequences; 49% were observed only once. Approximately 2% of the sample is held by the ten biggest clonotypes.

What the authors observed across the whole study: Because the CMV infection status of the donors was unknown, age-related changes in expanded clonotypes may potentially have been confounded. Estimates of total diversity based on one million sequenced T cells were regarded as lower bounds and as underestimates. Compared with the aged group, more naive CD4+ T cells, fewer expanded clones and increased TCR diversity were shown by the long-lived group, suggesting age selection. Because profiling used bulk unsorted PBMCs, naive and antigen-experienced compartments could not be compared conclusively. Observed TCR beta diversity correlated strongly with the percentage of naive T cells measured by flow cytometry. As age increased, observed TCR beta diversity per million T cells dropped in a roughly linear way, and a significant reduction was already evident by age about 40.

Sequencing used blood. The rearranged chain carries TRBV27 and TRBJ2-6, with the D gene too uncertain to name. The clonotype originates from a woman aged 40 to 50 in good health. CDR3 sequence: CASRRHSGANVLTF. The DNA sequence is given as TGTGCCAGCCGACGACACTCTGGGGCCAACGTCCTGACTTTC.